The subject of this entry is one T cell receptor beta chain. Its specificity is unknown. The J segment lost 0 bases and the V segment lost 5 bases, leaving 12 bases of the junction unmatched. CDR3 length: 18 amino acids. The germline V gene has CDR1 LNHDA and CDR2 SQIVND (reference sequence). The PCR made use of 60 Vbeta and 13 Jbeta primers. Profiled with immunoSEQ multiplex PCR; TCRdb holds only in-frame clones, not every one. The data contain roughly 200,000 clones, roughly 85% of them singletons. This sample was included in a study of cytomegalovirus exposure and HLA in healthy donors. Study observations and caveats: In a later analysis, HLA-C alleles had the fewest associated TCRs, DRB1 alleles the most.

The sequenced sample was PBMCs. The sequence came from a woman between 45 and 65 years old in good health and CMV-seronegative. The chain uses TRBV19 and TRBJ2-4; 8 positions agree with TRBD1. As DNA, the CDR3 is TGTGCCAGTAGTCGGGACAGGCCGAAAAGACTAGCCAAAAACATTCAGTACTTC. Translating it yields CASSRDRPKRLAKNIQYF.